This TCR beta chain derives from a study of cytomegalovirus exposure and HLA in healthy donors. For the study at large: Prior work identified 117 million unique TCR beta sequences in roughly 180 million T cells.

The germline V gene encodes CDR1 SGHRS and CDR2 YFSETQ. This CDR3 region has 14 residues. Trimming cost V 3 bases and J 6 bases; bases outside gene matches: 5. Study-level results: In a later analysis, HLA-associated beta chains showed higher expansion and lower generation probabilities than comparable chains. Immune exposure information comprised only CMV serostatus.

Unrecorded immune exposures were likely, despite nominal health at sampling. On this clone: Its antigen is unidentified.

This PCR relied on a set of 60 Vbeta primers and 13 Jbeta primers. Method: immunoSEQ multiplex PCR; TCRdb's copy keeps in-frame clones and lacks some. The sample includes around 130,000 clones, over 70% of them seen just once. Specimen: PBMCs. The sequence was obtained from a woman in her late teens or twenties in good health and CMV-seronegative. The rearrangement joins TRBV5-1 to TRBJ2-3; TRBD2 agrees at 9 bases. The CDR3 sequence is CASSWQREEDTQYF. In DNA form, the CDR3 reads TGCGCCAGCAGCTGGCAGCGGGAGGAGGATACGCAGTATTTT.